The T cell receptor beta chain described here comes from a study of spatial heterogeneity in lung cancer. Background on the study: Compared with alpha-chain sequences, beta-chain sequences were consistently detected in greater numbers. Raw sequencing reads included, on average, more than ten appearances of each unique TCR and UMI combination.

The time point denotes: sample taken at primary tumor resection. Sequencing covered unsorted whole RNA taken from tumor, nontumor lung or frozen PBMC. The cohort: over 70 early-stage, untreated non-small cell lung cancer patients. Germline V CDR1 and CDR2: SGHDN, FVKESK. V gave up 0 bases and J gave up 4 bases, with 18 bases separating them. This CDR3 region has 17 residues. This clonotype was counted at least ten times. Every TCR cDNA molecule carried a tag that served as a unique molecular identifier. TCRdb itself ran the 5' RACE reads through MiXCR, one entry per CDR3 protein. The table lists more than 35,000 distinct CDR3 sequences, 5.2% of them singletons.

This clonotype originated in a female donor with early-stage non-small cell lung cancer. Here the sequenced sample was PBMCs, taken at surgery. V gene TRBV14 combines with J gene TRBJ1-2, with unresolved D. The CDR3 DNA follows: TGTGCCAGCAGCCAAGAGACCTGGAGTGGGGTTTCCTATGGCTACACCTTC. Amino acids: CASSQETWSGVSYGYTF.